This T cell receptor (beta chain) was documented in a study of blood T cell repertoires in COVID-19. Study background: Whether acute or convalescent, the COVID-19 samples came from the United States, Italy and Spain. T cells, B-cell-depleted T cells, or PBMCs supplied cDNA or gDNA.

Under the authors' procedure: Reference gene primer amplification gave nucleated cell count estimates. Assay: immunoSEQ multiplex PCR; the TCRdb copy retains only in-frame clones and omits some. That table furnishes V, J and clone size, whereas the DNA furnished D and trimming. The sample yields 210,000 or so clones, around nine tenths seen once. The CDR3 totals 16 residues. The V and J ends lost 4 bases and 4 bases, in that order; junction bases with no gene match: 9. The germline V gene has CDR1 ENHRY and CDR2 SYGVKD. This clonotype was obtained from a man aged 35-49 years with acute or convalescent COVID-19. Sequencing was carried out using peripheral blood. The V gene is TRBV10-3, the J gene TRBJ2-1; 8 bases line up with TRBD1. The CDR3 region has the DNA TGTGCCATCAGTGCCTTCGGGACAGGAAGATACAATGAGCAGTTCTTC. Protein: CAISAFGTGRYNEQFF.